This record concerns one T cell receptor beta chain sequence. The antigen is unknown. This specimen comes from a study of T cell responses to AZD1222 COVID-19 vaccine. CDR1 is PRHDT, CDR2 FYEKMQ, per germline (reference sequence). This CDR3 region has 14 residues. The V gene lost 5 bases and the J gene lost 1 base, with 12 bases spanning the gap. TCRdb's copy holds only in-frame clones and misses some; the assay was immunoSEQ multiplex PCR. The sample lists about 35,000 clones, roughly 90% seen once, with approximately 6.2% in the top ten. Whole-study results and caveats: Donors, mostly white British, included more females; clonal diversity was possibly underestimated. Repertoires in all cases were sampled only once the peak T cell response had passed. Baseline testing showed seropositivity in only 6 or 7 AZD1222 recipients.

This receptor was obtained from an adult in good health. The V gene is TRBV13, the J gene TRBJ2-7; D is possibly TRBD1 or TRBD2 (5 bases each). The material sequenced was peripheral blood, taken on day 0 of AZD1222 vaccination. CDR3 in amino acids: CASSRGRPSYEQYF. The CDR3 coding sequence is TGTGCCAGCAGCCGGGGACGGCCGTCCTACGAGCAGTACTTC.